The rows below give T cell receptor beta chains drawn from one sample of a study of blood T cell repertoires in COVID-19. Only in-frame clones appear in the TCRdb table, and some are missing; sequencing was by immunoSEQ multiplex PCR. The sample has 130,000 to 150,000 clones; around 87% are singletons. The sequencing input was peripheral blood. The receptor set was obtained from a woman aged 40 to 50 with acute or convalescent COVID-19. The CDR3 runs from the conserved cysteine through the conserved F or W. Fields, in order: D gene, J gene, clone size, V gene, CDR3 protein, CDR3 DNA. D genes are given only for firm matches. Rows give clone size only sometimes, using once, few, many, or a class for an expanded clone.

NA TRBJ1-5 NA TRBV6-6 CASSYEGNNQPQHF TGTGCCAGCAGTTACGAGGGAAACAATCAGCCCCAGCATTTT
NA TRBJ1-1 NA TRBV6-5 CASSYPNFRVHTEAFF TGTGCCAGCAGTTACCCCAACTTCCGTGTACACACTGAAGCTTTCTTT
NA TRBJ2-2 NA TRBV7-9 CASSPRGELFF TGTGCCAGCAGCCCCCGCGGGGAGCTGTTTTTT
NA TRBJ2-7 NA TRBV10-3 CAMAGSTYEQYF TGTGCCATGGCAGGGTCCACCTACGAGCAGTACTTC
NA TRBJ1-2 NA TRBV28 CASTWAGDYGYTF TGTGCCAGCACCTGGGCGGGGGACTATGGCTACACCTTC
NA TRBJ2-7 NA TRBV6-2/TRBV6-3 CASSYSWEAQGQYF TGTGCCAGCAGTTACTCCTGGGAGGCACAAGGGCAGTACTTC
TRBD2 TRBJ2-1 few TRBV19 CASSSAGGPYNEQFF TGTGCCAGTAGTTCGGCGGGAGGCCCCTACAATGAGCAGTTCTTC
TRBD2 TRBJ2-5 NA TRBV7-3 CASSLDGGIETQYF TGTGCCAGCAGCTTAGACGGGGGGATAGAGACCCAGTACTTC
NA TRBJ2-7 few TRBV4-3 CASSQDHREAQYF TGCGCCAGCAGCCAAGATCATCGGGAAGCGCAGTACTTC
TRBD1 TRBJ1-1 NA TRBV4-3 CASSQDWQGVTEAFF TGCGCCAGCAGCCAAGATTGGCAGGGGGTAACTGAAGCTTTCTTT
NA TRBJ1-4 NA TRBV5-5 CASSVTLDSPNEKLFF TGTGCCAGCAGCGTAACCTTGGACAGCCCAAATGAAAAACTGTTTTTT
TRBD1 TRBJ2-7 NA TRBV27 CASSLMGQGGHEQYF TGTGCCAGCAGCCTCATGGGACAGGGGGGCCACGAGCAGTACTTC
NA TRBJ2-7 once TRBV6-5 CASTAGLTYEQYF TGTGCCAGCACGGCAGGGTTGACTTACGAGCAGTACTTC
TRBD2 TRBJ2-3 NA TRBV11-3 CAPPPTSGWEDTQYF TGTGCACCACCCCCGACTAGCGGCTGGGAAGATACGCAGTATTTT
NA TRBJ1-1 few TRBV7-9 CASSLTPAAANTEAFF TGTGCCAGCAGCTTAACCCCTGCGGCAGCTAACACTGAAGCTTTCTTT
NA TRBJ2-2 NA TRBV10-1 CASAEEGPTGELFF TGCGCCAGCGCCGAGGAGGGCCCCACCGGGGAGCTGTTTTTT
TRBD2 TRBJ2-7 NA TRBV2 CACKTGTSSYEQYF TGTGCCTGCAAAACAGGGACTAGCAGCTACGAGCAGTACTTC
TRBD2 TRBJ2-3 NA TRBV11-2 CASGAGTSGSLGTDTQYF TGTGCCAGCGGAGCCGGGACTAGCGGGAGTCTGGGGACAGATACGCAGTATTTT
TRBD1 TRBJ1-1 NA TRBV4-3 CASSRQGLGNTEAFF TGCGCCAGCAGCCGACAGGGCCTTGGTAACACTGAAGCTTTCTTT
NA TRBJ2-1 NA TRBV4-1 CASSQPLRGSPYNEQFF TGCGCCAGCAGCCAACCCTTAAGGGGGAGCCCCTACAATGAGCAGTTCTTC
NA TRBJ1-1 NA TRBV7-2 CASSLGQVTEAFF TGTGCCAGCAGCTTAGGCCAGGTCACTGAAGCTTTCTTT
NA TRBJ1-1 NA TRBV5-1 CASSDSVNTEAFF TGCGCCAGCAGTGACAGTGTGAACACTGAAGCTTTCTTT
NA TRBJ1-1 NA TRBV29-1 CSVRSHLRDTEAFF TGCAGCGTTCGCTCCCACCTACGGGACACTGAAGCTTTCTTT
NA TRBJ1-5 NA TRBV19 CASSFSGNQPQHF TGTGCCAGTAGTTTTTCAGGAAATCAGCCCCAGCATTTT
NA TRBJ2-1 NA TRBV7-9 CASSLSASSYNEQFF TGTGCCAGCAGCTTATCTGCGAGCTCCTACAATGAGCAGTTCTTC
NA TRBJ1-1 once TRBV28 CASSLPQGISEAFF TGTGCCAGCAGTTTACCACAGGGTATAAGTGAAGCTTTCTTT
NA TRBJ2-2 NA TRBV12-3/TRBV12-4 CASSLSTGRGLFF TGTGCCAGCAGTTTAAGCACAGGGCGAGGGCTGTTTTTT
NA TRBJ1-5 NA TRBV2 CASRLGGAGGNQPQHF TGTGCCAGCAGGCTAGGGGGGGCGGGTGGCAATCAGCCCCAGCATTTT
NA TRBJ2-1 NA TRBV6-6 CASIYSAAIYNEQFF TGTGCCAGCATCTACTCAGCGGCGATCTACAATGAGCAGTTCTTC
NA TRBJ1-2 NA TRBV11-1 CASSLTGNYYGYTF TGTGCCAGCAGCTTAACGGGGAACTACTATGGCTACACCTTC
NA TRBJ1-4 NA TRBV21-1 CARGRNEKLFF TGTGCCAGGGGGCGCAATGAAAAACTGTTTTTT
NA TRBJ1-4 NA TRBV29-1 CSASLGTNEKLFF TGCAGCGCCTCCCTCGGGACTAATGAAAAACTGTTTTTT
TRBD1 TRBJ2-7 NA TRBV6-5 CASSLQGAPYEQYF TGTGCCAGCAGTTTACAGGGGGCTCCCTACGAGCAGTACTTC
NA TRBJ2-5 NA TRBV7-9 CASSLAIRGGETQYF TGTGCCAGCAGCTTAGCCATCAGGGGTGGGGAGACCCAGTACTTC
NA TRBJ2-7 NA TRBV12-5 CASGLGQARYF TGTGCTAGTGGTTTGGGACAGGCCCGGTACTTC
TRBD1 TRBJ1-2 NA TRBV7-2 CASSLRTGRGYTF TGTGCCAGCAGCTTACGGACAGGGCGAGGCTACACCTTC
TRBD1 TRBJ1-2 NA TRBV3-1/TRBV3-2 CASSQVAGGGGYTF TGTGCCAGCAGCCAAGTTGCAGGGGGTGGTGGCTACACCTTC
TRBD1 TRBJ1-2 NA TRBV11-2 CASTPTTGNYGYTF TGTGCCAGCACCCCCACGACAGGGAACTATGGCTACACCTTC
TRBD2 TRBJ2-7 few TRBV30 CAWSVRLAGPYEQYF TGTGCCTGGAGTGTAAGACTAGCGGGGCCCTACGAGCAGTACTTC
NA TRBJ1-4 NA TRBV4-1 CASSPTGLTNEKLFF TGCGCCAGCAGCCCTACGGGACTGACTAATGAAAAACTGTTTTTT
NA TRBJ1-1 NA TRBV7-2 CASSLQRMNTEAFF TGTGCCAGCAGCTTACAGCGTATGAACACTGAAGCTTTCTTT
NA TRBJ2-7 NA TRBV5-5 CASSFDRGGYEQYF TGTGCCAGCAGCTTCGATAGGGGGGGGTACGAGCAGTACTTC
TRBD1 TRBJ1-2 NA TRBV4-2 CASSQDLQGGYGYTF TGTGCCAGCAGCCAAGATCTCCAGGGGGGCTATGGCTACACCTTC
NA TRBJ2-5 NA TRBV27 CASSPSGGETQYF TGTGCCAGCAGTCCCTCGGGCGGGGAGACCCAGTACTTC
NA TRBJ1-2 NA TRBV5-8 CASSLQFYGYTF TGTGCCAGCAGCTTACAGTTCTATGGCTACACCTTC
NA TRBJ2-5 NA TRBV7-8 CASSLLLQETQYF TGTGCCAGCAGCCTCCTCCTCCAAGAGACCCAGTACTTC
TRBD1 TRBJ1-2 NA TRBV6-5 CASSYSTGPHYGYTF TGTGCCAGCAGTTACTCGACAGGGCCCCACTATGGCTACACCTTC
NA TRBJ2-3 NA TRBV30 CAWSVGTEGKQYF TGTGCCTGGAGTGTAGGTACAGAGGGTAAGCAGTATTTT
NA TRBJ1-5 NA TRBV24-1 CATSDRGYQTQHF TGTGCCACCAGTGATCGAGGTTATCAAACCCAGCATTTT
NA TRBJ2-3 NA TRBV10-3 CAISEIPGQAQYF TGTGCCATCAGCGAGATCCCGGGACAAGCGCAGTATTTT
TRBD2 TRBJ2-1 NA TRBV6-2/TRBV6-3 CASSYDERGGLNEQFF TGTGCCAGCAGTTACGACGAGCGGGGGGGCCTCAATGAGCAGTTCTTC
TRBD2 TRBJ2-2 NA TRBV7-6 CASSQRLARNTGELFF TGTGCCAGCAGCCAACGACTAGCGAGGAACACCGGGGAGCTGTTTTTT
NA TRBJ2-1 NA TRBV27 CASYKIGTLNNEQFF TGTGCCAGCTATAAGATTGGGACTCTAAACAATGAGCAGTTCTTC